This TCR beta chain was obtained from a study of T cells in Graves' hyperthyroidism and ophthalmopathy. For the diagnoses, clinical symptoms, serum thyroxine and TRAb, thyroid ultrasound and orbital computed tomography were used. Researchers took RNA transcripts and amplified the TCR beta CDR3 regions from them. Initially, a first-round RT-PCR of the TCR CDR3 employed the HTBI primer set. TCRdb passed the multiplex PCR reads through MiXCR, listing each CDR3 protein once. The data show fewer than 650,000 distinct CDR3 sequences, with over 35% seen just once and about 40% held by the top ten. Study results and caveats: In simple terms, a model built on 13 V-J features told ophthalmopathy apart from stable hyperthyroidism. It was a median 6.5 months before onset that the model predicted ophthalmopathy. Most expanded thyroid clonotypes above 0.001 also appeared in blood.

A note on this clonotype: The antigen remains undetermined.

The sequencing sample was made of peripheral blood or thyroid tissue (not recorded which). This clonotype originated in an adult woman with Graves' disease, either hyperthyroidism or ophthalmopathy (not recorded which).

The CDR3 sequence is CASSSGTAFSSYEQYF. In DNA, the CDR3 is TGTGCCAGCAGCTCCGGGACAGCTTTTAGCTCCTACGAGCAGTACTTC. This chain joins TRBV5-4 and TRBJ2-7, with 7 bases identical to TRBD1. The CDR3 runs to 16 residues. Germline V gene sequence: CDR1 SGHNT, CDR2 YYREEE (reference sequence). V lost 3 bases, J lost 0 bases, and 9 bases stayed unmatched. The complete variable domain, with remaining parts taken from reference TRBV5-4 and TRBJ2-7, reads ETGVTQSPTHLIKTRGQQVTLRCSSQSGHNTVSWYQQALGQGPQFIFQYYREEENGRGNFPPRFSGLQFPNYSSELNVNALELDDSALYLCASSSGTAFSSYEQYFGPGTRLTVT.